This T cell receptor beta chain originates from a study of blood T cell repertoires in COVID-19. CDR3 size: 12 residues. Germline CDR1 reads SGHDN; CDR2 reads FVKESK. The germline V and J ends were trimmed by 4 bases and 3 bases, with 7 bases remaining between them. Method: immunoSEQ multiplex PCR; TCRdb's copy keeps in-frame clones and lacks some. The table shows about 350,000 clones, with approximately 89% occurring only once. The source material was peripheral blood. The sequence derives from an older woman with COVID-19, enrolled during active disease. The chain links TRBV14 to TRBJ2-7; D not certain. CDR3 protein: CASSRSGYEQYF. The CDR3 bases are TGTGCCAGCAGCCGGTCGGGCTACGAGCAGTACTTC.